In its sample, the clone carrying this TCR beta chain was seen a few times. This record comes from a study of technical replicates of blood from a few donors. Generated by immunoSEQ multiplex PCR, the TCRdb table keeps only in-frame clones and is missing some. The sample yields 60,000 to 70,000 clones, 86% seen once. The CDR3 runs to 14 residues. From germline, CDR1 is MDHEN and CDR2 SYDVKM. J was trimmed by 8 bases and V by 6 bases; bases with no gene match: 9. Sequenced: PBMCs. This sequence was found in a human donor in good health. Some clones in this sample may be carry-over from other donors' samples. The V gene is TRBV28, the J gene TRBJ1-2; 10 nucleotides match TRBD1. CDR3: CASSFDRGPGGYTF. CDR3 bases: TGTGCCAGCAGCTTTGACAGGGGGCCTGGCGGCTACACCTTC.